This is a list of T cell receptor beta chains from one sample in a study of shared clonotypes between healthy human individuals. Profiled with immunoSEQ multiplex PCR; TCRdb holds only in-frame clones, not every one. This table has 2.3 million or so clones, approximately 93% appearing once. The sample consisted of naive CD4+ T cells from PBMCs. These receptors were obtained from a man aged 18 to 29 in good health. Some clones in this sample may be carry-over from other donors' samples. CDR3s include the opening cysteine and the closing phenylalanine or tryptophan. The D gene is left open where the match is weak. For some rows the clone size is stated as once, few or many, or as a class when expanded; others skip it.

v_call: TRBV7-9
clone_size: -
j_call: TRBJ2-5
d_call: -
cdr3_nt: TGTGCCAGCAGCTTAGCCCACCACGATAGCGAAGAGACCCAGTACTTC
cdr3_aa: CASSLAHHDSEETQYF

v_call: TRBV15
clone_size: -
j_call: TRBJ2-1
d_call: -
cdr3_nt: TGTGCCACCAGCAGAGACTTACTAGACACAGAGCAGTTCTTC
cdr3_aa: CATSRDLLDTEQFF

v_call: TRBV11-1
clone_size: -
j_call: TRBJ2-7
d_call: TRBD2
cdr3_nt: TGTGCCAGCAGCTTAGACCTGACTAGCGGCTACGAGCAGTACTTC
cdr3_aa: CASSLDLTSGYEQYF

v_call: TRBV4-1
clone_size: -
j_call: TRBJ2-7
d_call: TRBD1
cdr3_nt: TGCGCCAGCAGCCTGGACAGGGACTCCTACGAGCAGTACTTC
cdr3_aa: CASSLDRDSYEQYF

v_call: TRBV5-1
clone_size: -
j_call: TRBJ2-2
d_call: TRBD2
cdr3_nt: TGCGCCAGCAGCTGGGGACTAGCGGCGAACACCGGGGAGCTGTTTTTT
cdr3_aa: CASSWGLAANTGELFF

v_call: TRBV15
clone_size: -
j_call: TRBJ2-2
d_call: -
cdr3_nt: TGTGCCACCAGGTTAGGGGGGGCGAACGGGGAGCTGTTTTTT
cdr3_aa: CATRLGGANGELFF

v_call: TRBV5-1
clone_size: -
j_call: TRBJ2-1
d_call: -
cdr3_nt: TGCGCCAGCAGCTTGACCAGCCCCAATGAGCAGTTCTTC
cdr3_aa: CASSLTSPNEQFF

v_call: TRBV4-3
clone_size: -
j_call: TRBJ1-4
d_call: -
cdr3_nt: TGCGCCAGCAGCCGTGATCCGAGGGGGGAAAAACTGTTTTTT
cdr3_aa: CASSRDPRGEKLFF

v_call: TRBV10-3
clone_size: -
j_call: TRBJ2-7
d_call: TRBD1
cdr3_nt: TGTGCCATAGGGGGACAGGGGGGCTCCTACGAGCAGTACTTC
cdr3_aa: CAIGGQGGSYEQYF

v_call: TRBV12-5
clone_size: -
j_call: TRBJ2-1
d_call: TRBD1
cdr3_nt: TGTGCTAGTGGCAAAGACAGGGGTTTTTACAATGAGCAGTTCTTC
cdr3_aa: CASGKDRGFYNEQFF

v_call: TRBV5-6
clone_size: -
j_call: TRBJ2-3
d_call: -
cdr3_nt: TGTGCCAGCAGCTTGGTTTACACAGATACGCAGTATTTT
cdr3_aa: CASSLVYTDTQYF

v_call: TRBV10-3
clone_size: -
j_call: TRBJ2-5
d_call: -
cdr3_nt: TGTGCCATCAGGGACAGCGCCAATCAAGAGACCCAGTACTTC
cdr3_aa: CAIRDSANQETQYF

v_call: TRBV15
clone_size: -
j_call: TRBJ1-2
d_call: -
cdr3_nt: TGTGCCACCAGCAGAGGACCCTGGACGGACTATGGCTACACCTTC
cdr3_aa: CATSRGPWTDYGYTF

v_call: TRBV18
clone_size: -
j_call: TRBJ2-7
d_call: -
cdr3_nt: TGTGCCAGCTCACCAGTTCGCGGACTGTCTGGCGAGCAGTACTTC
cdr3_aa: CASSPVRGLSGEQYF

v_call: TRBV18
clone_size: few
j_call: TRBJ2-2
d_call: TRBD2
cdr3_nt: TGTGCCAGCTCACCTGGACTAGCGGGGAGCGCCGGGGAGCTGTTTTTT
cdr3_aa: CASSPGLAGSAGELFF

v_call: TRBV29-1
clone_size: -
j_call: TRBJ2-1
d_call: -
cdr3_nt: TGCAGCTCCGTCGGGAACAATGAGCAGTTCTTC
cdr3_aa: CSSVGNNEQFF

v_call: TRBV5-1
clone_size: -
j_call: TRBJ2-6
d_call: -
cdr3_nt: TGCGCCAGCAATCCAGAGGTTGGGGCCAACGTCCTGACTTTC
cdr3_aa: CASNPEVGANVLTF

v_call: TRBV7-2
clone_size: -
j_call: TRBJ2-7
d_call: -
cdr3_nt: TGTGCCAGCAGCTTAATGTTCACCTCCTACGAGCAGTACTTC
cdr3_aa: CASSLMFTSYEQYF

v_call: TRBV12-5
clone_size: -
j_call: TRBJ2-5
d_call: TRBD1
cdr3_nt: TGTGCTAGTGGCTTAGACAGGGGTCAAGAGACCCAGTACTTC
cdr3_aa: CASGLDRGQETQYF

v_call: TRBV28
clone_size: -
j_call: TRBJ2-1
d_call: -
cdr3_nt: TGTGCCAGCAGTCCTCATGCAGGGTGGAACTACAAGTTTAACAATGAGCAGTTCTTC
cdr3_aa: CASSPHAGWNYKFNNEQFF

v_call: TRBV18
clone_size: -
j_call: TRBJ2-7
d_call: TRBD1
cdr3_nt: TGTGCCAGCTCACCAAGACAGGGGTTGACCTACGAGCAGTACTTC
cdr3_aa: CASSPRQGLTYEQYF

v_call: TRBV5-4
clone_size: -
j_call: TRBJ2-1
d_call: -
cdr3_nt: TGTGCCAGCACCCCAGGGGCCGGGAAGCAATGGGGTGAGCAGTTCTTC
cdr3_aa: CASTPGAGKQWGEQFF

v_call: TRBV6-6
clone_size: -
j_call: TRBJ2-7
d_call: TRBD1
cdr3_nt: TGTGCCAGCAGTTCCCGGGGACAGGGGGACGAGCAGTACTTC
cdr3_aa: CASSSRGQGDEQYF

v_call: TRBV7-2
clone_size: -
j_call: TRBJ2-1
d_call: TRBD2
cdr3_nt: TGTGCCAGCAGACGCGGGCTAGCGGGCTGGGAGCAGTTCTTC
cdr3_aa: CASRRGLAGWEQFF